The entry that follows covers one T cell receptor beta chain sequence. Antigen: not known. This may come from a read error, since a much larger clone is one base off. The CDR3 sequence is 15 residues long. Germline CDR1 and CDR2: MDHEN and SYDVKM. As for time point: persistent/refractory GD, antithyroid drugs over 5 years with positive TRAb. Extracted PBMC RNA gave rise to the TCR library. These data are taken from a study of regulatory T cells in long-lasting Graves disease. Across the whole study: Persistence in Graves' disease required over 5 years of antithyroid drugs plus positive TSH receptor antibodies.

Sequencing libraries for TCR beta were prepared with iRepertoire HTBI primers and Arm-PCR of CDR3 regions. A single record per CDR3 protein comes from TCRdb applying MiXCR to the multiplex PCR reads. The data hold a few hundred thousand distinct CDR3 sequences, with around 24% observed a single time. Findings and caveats of the study: Persistent Graves' patients showed a TCR diversity that was lower than that of newly diagnosed ones. With persistent disease, TRBV28, TRBJ1-2 and TRBJ2-5 were the favored segments. Authors noted too few samples as a limitation.

This sequence originates from a female donor with Graves disease. Sequenced material: peripheral blood mononuclear cells (PBMCs), taken when the disease was refractory, from a patient treated with antithyroid drugs. The chain uses TRBV28 and TRBJ2-4; D call uncertain. CDR3 coding DNA: TGTGCCAGCAGTCCCATGGGTATAGCCAAAAGCATTCAGTACTTC. As protein: CASSPMGIAKSIQYF.